The source of this T cell receptor beta chain is a study of patients and donors after allogeneic stem cell transplantation. Germline V gene data show CDR1 as MDHEN and CDR2 as SYDVKM. The CDR3 contains 14 residues. Trimming stripped 2 bases from V and 4 bases from J, with 11 bases between. TCRdb re-called the RT-PCR reads with MiXCR, one entry per CDR3 protein. This sample has around 200,000 distinct CDR3 sequences, with around two fifths found just once. This clonotype was seen ten or more times. V usage is TRBV28 and J usage is TRBJ1-1, with a weak D call TRBD1 (6 bases). Source material: blood, either unsorted or a sorted T cell fraction (not recorded which). This TCR derives from a human donor who was either an allogeneic HSCT recipient or a stem cell or donor lymphocyte infusion donor (not recorded which). It is not recorded whose cells these are; they may come from a transplant donor. The CDR3 region is CASSLRLGATEAFF. The DNA of the CDR3 is TGTGCCAGCAGTTTACGGTTGGGGGCCACTGAAGCTTTCTTT.